This TCR beta chain was sequenced for a study of vaccination and CD4 T cells after COVID-19. This CDR3 region has 15 residues. Germline lookup yields CDR1 SGHVS and CDR2 FQNEAQ. Between the trimmed V and J ends, which lost 3 bases and 0 bases, there was a span of 9 bases. The Oncomine TCR Beta short-read assay was applied to DNA of cultured CD4+ T cells. TCRdb re-derived calls from the PCR reads in MiXCR, one entry per CDR3 protein. The profile covers about 14,000 distinct CDR3 sequences, with about four fifths appearing a single time and around 9.6% taken by the ten largest. A word on this clonotype: Its antigen is unidentified.

Treatment noted: roughly nine-day PBMC culture with coronavirus spike peptide pools or control peptides (ViraFEST assay). The authors isolated CD4+ T cells by negative selection after nine to eleven days of culture. The rearrangement joins TRBV7-8 to TRBJ1-5; the D gene is possibly TRBD1 (6 bases). This sample comprised CD4+ T cells from blood, cultured in vitro, obtained after SARS-CoV-2 vaccination. The clonotype originates from a human donor who received a COVID-19 vaccine. The CDR3 nucleotides are TGTGCCAGCAGCTTTGGGACAACTAGCAATCAGCCCCAGCATTTT. Its translation: CASSFGTTSNQPQHF.